This entry concerns a single T cell receptor (beta chain). This record comes from a study of T cell responses to AZD1222 COVID-19 vaccine. In germline, CDR1 is LNHDA, CDR2 SQIVND (reference sequence). This CDR3 comprises 17 residues. V lost 6 bases and J lost 2, with 20 bases in between. Clones were read by immunoSEQ multiplex PCR, and TCRdb kept only the in-frame ones, dropping some. The table includes about 200,000 clones, approximately 93% detected once. V gene TRBV19 combines with J gene TRBJ1-3, with D maybe TRBD1 (5 bases). The source was peripheral blood, collected 28 days after the second AZD1222 dose. The origin of this receptor is an adult who received the AZD1222 COVID-19 vaccine. CDR3 sequence (DNA): TGTGCCAGTAGCTCCCGGACGGACGGGGGAGCTGGAAACACCATATATTTT. This gives the protein CASSSRTDGGAGNTIYF.